The next 20 T cell receptor beta chains were all read from a single sample in a study of type 1 and type 2 diabetes patients. Genomic DNA was the PCR template. A primer set of 30 forward and 13 reverse primers amplified the CDR3. TCRdb recomputed calls from the multiplex PCR reads with MiXCR, one row per CDR3 protein. Altogether some 250,000 distinct CDR3 sequences are present, around 47% being singletons, with the ten largest covering roughly an eighth. Sequenced: peripheral blood mononuclear cells (PBMCs). These receptor sequences come from a man younger than 35 with type 2 diabetes.

The chain has TRBV13 and TRBJ2-3; 9 bases are a match to TRBD2. The V and J ends lost 5 bases and 4 bases, in that order; junction bases with no gene match: 10. Germline CDR1 reads PRHDT; CDR2 reads FYEKMQ (reference sequence). The CDR3 has 16 amino acids. The CDR3 spells CASSVEPSGVADTQYF. The CDR3 DNA is TGTGCCAGCAGCGTAGAACCTAGCGGGGTCGCAGATACGCAGTATTTT. Variable domain in full (rest from reference TRBV13 and TRBJ2-3): AAGVIQSPRHLIKEKRETATLKCYPIPRHDTVYWYQQGPGQDPQFLISFYEKMQSDKGSIPDRFSAQQFSDYHSELNMSSLELGDSALYFCASSVEPSGVADTQYFGPGTRLTVL.

The chain couples TRBV7-3 to TRBJ1-1; D is perhaps TRBD1 (6 bases). Germline CDR1 and CDR2: SGHTA and FQGTGA. V lost 6 bases and J 7 bases, leaving 15 bases between the germline ends. CDR3 length: 13 residues. CDR3 in DNA: TGTGCCAGCAGGTCACAGGGCATGGGTGAAGCTTTCTTT. Encoded protein: CASRSQGMGEAFF.

Note on this clonotype: A read error is possible here, since a much larger clone lies one base away. The V call is TRBV10-1, the J call TRBJ2-5; the D gene is possibly TRBD2 (7 bases). With the DNA end fitting TRBJ2-1 better, the J assignment may be wrong. This CDR3 comprises 15 residues. CDR1 is WNHNN, CDR2 SYGVQD, per germline (reference sequence). CDR3 sequence: CASSEWGGQIYEQFF. CDR3 nucleotides: TGCGCCAGCAGTGAGTGGGGGGGGCAAATCTACGAGCAGTTCTTC.

The sample holds a few counts of this clonotype. This rearrangement joins TRBV4-3 to TRBJ2-7, with D hard to call. This CDR3 region has 14 residues. Per the germline V gene, CDR1 is LGHNA and CDR2 is YSLEER. Trimming removed 0 bases at V and 4 bases at J, with 10 bases between. The CDR3 DNA reads TGCGCCAGCAGCCAAGATACTCGGACGTACGAGCAGTACTTC. Its protein is CASSQDTRTYEQYF.

This clonotype was picked up a small number of times. The gene calls are TRBV20-1 and TRBJ2-7; 9 bases are a match to TRBD2. The germline V gene has CDR1 DFQATT and CDR2 SNEGSKA (reference sequence). This CDR3 contains 14 residues. V trimming: 3 bases; J trimming: 2 bases; junction bases outside the gene matches: 5. The CDR3 sequence: CSASLVAGAYEQYF. As DNA, the CDR3 is TGCAGTGCTAGTTTAGTAGCGGGGGCCTACGAGCAGTACTTC.

This clonotype showed up just a few times. The rearrangement uses TRBV25-1 and TRBJ2-4; unclear D gene. The V end lost 7 bases, the J end lost 10 bases, and 11 bases lay between the germline ends. The germline V gene encodes CDR1 MGHDK and CDR2 SYGVNS. CDR3 size: 11 residues. This CDR3 reads CASTLLGIQYF. CDR3 in DNA: TGTGCCAGCACCCTCTTAGGTATTCAGTACTTC.

This rearrangement joins TRBV7-8 to TRBJ2-1, with TRBD2 matching 8 bases. The V segment lost 1 base and the J segment 0 bases; nucleotides outside the gene matches: 11. The V gene's germline CDR1 is SGHVS and CDR2 FQNEAQ. The CDR3 is 19 amino acids. In DNA form, the CDR3 reads TGTGCCAGCAGCTTAGACCCCCCCCTAGCGGGCGACTCCTACAATGAGCAGTTCTTC. Protein sequence: CASSLDPPLAGDSYNEQFF. Full variable domain (remainder filled in from reference TRBV7-8 and TRBJ2-1): GAGVSQSPRYKVAKRGQDVALRCDPISGHVSLFWYQQALGQGPEFLTYFQNEAQLDKSGLPSDRFFAERPEGSVSTLKIQRTQQEDSAVYLCASSLDPPLAGDSYNEQFFGPGTRLTVL.

The chain carries TRBV2 and TRBJ2-7, with TRBD2 identical over 7 bases. Looked up from germline, CDR1 is SNHLY and CDR2 is FYNNEI. With V trimmed by 6 bases and J by 2 bases, 10 bases remained unmatched. The CDR3 runs to 15 residues. The CDR3 coding sequence is TGTGCCAGCAGCCGCACCCCCGGGACTACCTACGAGCAGTACTTC. This gives the protein CASSRTPGTTYEQYF.

In regard to this clonotype: One junction end does not reproduce the germline sequence, and a read error may be involved. The J gene is TRBJ2-3, the V gene TRBV10-1, with TRBD1 identical over 7 bases. Germline CDR1 WNHNN, CDR2 SYGVQD (reference sequence). There are 14 residues in the CDR3. In DNA form, the CDR3 reads TGCACCAGCAGCCCCGGGACAGTTGGTGCAGCGCAGTATTTT. Its translation is CTSSPGTVGAAQYF.

This clonotype was recorded a few times. The chain links TRBV19 to TRBJ1-1, with TRBD1 as a possible D gene (6 bases). Trimming stripped 5 bases from V and 1 base from J, with 14 bases between. The CDR3 is 15 residues long. Germline CDR1 LNHDA, CDR2 SQIVND (reference sequence). The chain's CDR3 is CASSQTGLRNTEAFF. The CDR3 DNA reads as TGTGCCAGTAGTCAAACAGGGCTTAGGAACACTGAAGCTTTCTTT.

As to this clonotype: Here the CDR3 omits its conserved ending phenylalanine or tryptophan, so a read error is the likely source. The chain joins TRBV6-1 to TRBJ2-1; 9 positions agree with TRBD2. With 5 bases clipped from V and 4 bases from J, the junction kept 6 bases outside the gene matches. The CDR3 length is 15 residues. In germline, CDR1 is MNHNS, CDR2 SASEGT. DNA of the CDR3: TGTGCCAGCAGTTACTCGACTAGCGGTTACAATGAGCAGTTCCTC. This codes for CASSYSTSGYNEQFL.

The chain combines TRBV6-1 with TRBJ1-5; D might be TRBD1 (6 bases). V lost 4 bases to trimming and J lost 0 bases, with 10 bases between them. Per the germline V gene, CDR1 is MNHNS and CDR2 is SASEGT. This CDR3 comprises 15 residues. The CDR3 DNA sequence: TGTGCCAGCAGTGTTGGACAGATTAGCAATCAGCCCCAGCATTTT. As protein: CASSVGQISNQPQHF.

The V gene is TRBV25-1, the J gene TRBJ1-6; D may be TRBD1 (5 bases). CDR3 length: 13 residues. CDR1 MGHDK and CDR2 SYGVNS come from the germline V gene. V lost 6 bases, J lost 5 bases, and 8 bases lay in between. The CDR3 reads CASSWDHNSPLHF. CDR3 nucleotides: TGTGCCAGCAGCTGGGACCATAATTCACCCCTCCACTTT.

The gene calls are TRBV24-1 and TRBJ2-7; TRBD1 aligns across 7 bases. Looked up from germline, CDR1 is KGHDR and CDR2 is SFDVKD. V lost 9 bases and J lost 4; bases outside the gene matches: 11. The CDR3 is 14 amino acids. CDR3 protein: CATFWPGQTYEQYF. As DNA, the CDR3 is TGTGCCACCTTTTGGCCGGGACAGACTTACGAGCAGTACTTC.

V and J are TRBV7-3 and TRBJ1-6; no definite D call. The CDR3 is 14 residues long. Germline V gene lookup returns CDR1 SGHTA and CDR2 FQGTGA. The germline V and J ends were trimmed by 2 bases and 5 bases, with 7 bases remaining between them. CDR3 sequence: CASSLGQNNSPLHF. DNA of the CDR3: TGTGCCAGCAGCTTAGGGCAGAATAATTCACCCCTCCACTTT.

About this clonotype: This may be a read error: a much more frequent sequence differs by one nucleotide. The chain links TRBV2 to TRBJ2-5; maybe TRBD2 (5 bases). The CDR3 is made up of 13 amino acids. CDR1 SNHLY and CDR2 FYNNEI come from the germline V gene. The CDR3 spells CASSSAGEEAQYF. Here the CDR3 DNA reads TGTGCCAGCAGTTCTGCCGGGGAAGAGGCCCAGTACTTC.

The chain joins TRBV11-1 to TRBJ2-7; D not certain. V lost 5 bases to trimming and J lost 6 bases, with 8 bases between them. The V gene's germline CDR1 is SGHAT and CDR2 FQDESV (reference sequence). The length of the CDR3 is 11 residues. For the CDR3, the DNA is TGTGCCAGCAGCATTCATACCGAGCAGTACTTC. It specifies CASSIHTEQYF. Based on the CDR3 plus reference TRBV11-1 and TRBJ2-7, the full variable domain is EAEVAQSPRYKITEKSQAVAFWCDPISGHATLYWYRQILGQGPELLVQFQDESVVDDSQLPKDRFSAERLKGVDSTLKIQPAELGDSAMYLCASSIHTEQYFGPGTRLTVT.

This chain uses TRBV2 with TRBJ2-7; possible D gene TRBD2, 6 bases. The V gene's germline CDR1 is SNHLY and CDR2 FYNNEI. This CDR3 has 13 amino acids. The V end was cut by 4 bases, the J end by 3 bases, with 10 bases between. The CDR3 DNA reads TGTGCCAGCAGTGCGCAGGGAGGCTACGAGCAGTACTTC. This sequence encodes CASSAQGGYEQYF.

This clonotype was counted a few times. The gene calls are TRBV9 and TRBJ2-1, with D uncertain. The germline gives CDR1 SGDLS, CDR2 YYNGEE. This CDR3 is 16 amino acids long. Trimming removed 3 bases at V and 0 bases at J, with 13 bases between. CDR3 residues: CASSAGLQYSYNEQFF. The CDR3 DNA sequence: TGTGCCAGCAGCGCCGGCCTGCAGTACTCCTACAATGAGCAGTTCTTC. Filled out from reference TRBV9 and TRBJ2-1, the complete variable domain reads DSGVTQTPKHLITATGQRVTLRCSPRSGDLSVYWYQQSLDQGLQFLIQYYNGEERAKGNILERFSAQQFPDLHSELNLSSLELGDSALYFCASSAGLQYSYNEQFFGPGTRLTVL.

This clonotype was observed a handful of times. The chain is built from TRBV20-1 and TRBJ1-1; TRBD1 matches at 8 bases. The CDR3 covers 11 residues. CDR1 is DFQATT and CDR2 is SNEGSKA in the germline V gene (reference sequence). CDR3 region: CGGQGPTEAFF. The CDR3 DNA sequence: TGCGGCGGACAGGGACCCACTGAAGCTTTCTTT.